This entry describes one T cell receptor (beta chain). Data came from immunoSEQ multiplex PCR; TCRdb stores just in-frame clones and leaves some out. The sample lists approximately 74,000 clones; approximately 91% were seen once. The data were taken from a study of T cell changes during pregnancy in multiple sclerosis. Trimming pared 3 bases from V and 2 bases from J, leaving 9 bases between. The CDR3 loop spans 14 amino acids. Germline CDR1 is LNHDA and CDR2 is SQIVND (reference sequence). This sequence joins TRBV19 and TRBJ2-3; no clear D gene. This specimen consisted of peripheral blood, obtained before pregnancy. The source of this sequence is a female donor with multiple sclerosis, enrolled in a pregnancy study. As DNA, the CDR3 is TGTGCCAGTAGTATTGGGCGCCTCACAGATACGCAGTATTTT. Amino acid sequence: CASSIGRLTDTQYF.